This T cell receptor beta chain was identified in a study of OX40 agonist ivuxolimab in advanced cancers. Overall study findings and caveats: Part of the nonresponder group also had normalized T-cell clonal expansion that was low.

With respect to this clone: The antigen is undetermined.

The assay was immunoSEQ multiplex PCR, and TCRdb's table has in-frame clones only and misses some. The repertoire holds about 59,000 clones, 85% seen once, with 3.5% to 4% in the top ten. This clonotype was sampled from an adult with an advanced solid tumor such as melanoma, head and neck, liver or kidney cancer. This specimen consisted of CD4+ or CD8+ T cells sorted from blood, obtained in a trial of the OX40 agonist ivuxolimab.

CDR3 sequence: CASSFVTGPPRGYTF. The CDR3 DNA follows: TGTGCCAGCAGTTTTGTAACGGGCCCCCCAAGGGGCTACACCTTC. The chain couples TRBV28 to TRBJ1-2; no reliable D call. The CDR3 length is 15 residues. CDR1 is MDHEN, CDR2 SYDVKM, per germline. Trimming took 3 bases from V and 8 from J, leaving 19 bases between them.